This T cell receptor (beta chain) emerged from a study of T cell responses to AZD1222 COVID-19 vaccine. Study in general: Timing groups of about 4 and about 12 weeks for second doses were pooled. General observations from the study: There were mostly white British donors and more females than males, and clonal diversity was possibly underestimated. Spike-wide coverage was observed for vaccine-associated CD4 TCRs, with dominant responses at 160-218 and 743-854. Repertoires were obtained only post-peak T cell response.

A single count supports this clone. Its antigen is still unknown. Here immunoSEQ multiplex PCR was the method, and the copy in TCRdb shows in-frame clones only, minus some. The data hold some 96,000 clones, with roughly nine tenths observed a single time. Per germline, CDR1 LNHDA and CDR2 SQIVND (reference sequence). The CDR3 runs 13 residues. V was clipped by 5 bases and J by 6 bases; unmatched bases: 7. This sequence joins TRBV19 and TRBJ2-7, with 7 bases fitting TRBD2. The clonotype originates from an adult in good health. Material: peripheral blood, obtained on day 0 of AZD1222 vaccination. CDR3 region: CASSWAGVGEQYF. CDR3 nucleotides: TGTGCCAGTAGTTGGGCGGGAGTAGGCGAGCAGTACTTC.